This T cell receptor (beta chain) was captured by sequencing in a study of T cell repertoires in cytomegalovirus infection (dated by TCRdb to between 2018 and 2020). As for the study more broadly: Alongside well-studied HLA-B-restricted epitopes, the peptide stimulations were aimed at recently identified HLA-C-restricted CMV epitopes, whose presentation resists viral immunomodulation. Because public TCR beta signatures pointed to carriage of CMV infection together with the matching HLA type, the HLA type of each donor mattered for the analysis. General study outcomes and caveats: The ex vivo response was dominated by HLA-C-restricted CMV-specific TCR beta clonotypes, which also provided the single most frequent clonotype in two of eight donors. Carriers of CMV infection plus the relevant HLA type were discriminated by the cumulative frequency of public TCR beta family members in the study cohort and in an independent approximately 340-donor cohort.

The instrument was an Illumina HiSeq 1500. TCRdb's own reprocessing of the public reads used fastp at Q25 and MiXCR and kept productive beta chains. Rows merge per CDR3 protein into single entries with the most common DNA and genes. Counted in this sample were around 570,000 distinct CDR3 sequences; approximately 40% of them appeared once. Jointly, the top ten make up roughly 50% of the sample. The sample's treatment or condition label, in plain terms: in vitro stimulation with specific CMV peptide epitopes to enrich CMV-specific T cells. The trim is 5 bases for V and 3 bases for J, with a gap of 17 bases between the germline ends. The CDR1 and CDR2 encoded by the germline V gene are SGHVS and FNYEAQ. The CDR3 measures 16 amino acids from cysteine to phenylalanine. The CDR3 DNA has 48 bases and is translated from base 1. This clonotype was detected a few times. Its antigen is unknown. No clone much larger than this one lies a single base away; base qualities are absent.

The origin of this receptor is a human donor in good health (CMV status not recorded). Some clones in this sample may be carry-over from other donors' samples. This chain joins TRBV7-6 to TRBJ2-1; a tentative D match to TRBD2 spans 5 bases. The sequencing used cultured PBMCs, collected from culture after CMV antigen stimulation. The CDR3 protein: CASSPYPRTGYNEQFF. Read as DNA, the sequence is TGTGCCAGCAGCCCGTATCCGAGGACTGGCTACAATGAGCAGTTCTTC.